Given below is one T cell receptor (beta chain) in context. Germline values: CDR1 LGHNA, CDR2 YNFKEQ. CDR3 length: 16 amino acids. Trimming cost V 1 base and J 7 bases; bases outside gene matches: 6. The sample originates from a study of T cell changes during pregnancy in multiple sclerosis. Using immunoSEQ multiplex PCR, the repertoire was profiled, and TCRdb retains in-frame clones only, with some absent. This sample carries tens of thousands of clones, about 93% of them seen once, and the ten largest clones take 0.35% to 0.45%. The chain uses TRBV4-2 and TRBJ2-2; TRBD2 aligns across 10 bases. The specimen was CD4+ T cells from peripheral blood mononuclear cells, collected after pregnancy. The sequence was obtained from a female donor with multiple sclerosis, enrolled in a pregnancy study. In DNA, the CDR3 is TGTGCCAGCAGCCAAGCCTCTAGCGGGAGCGGCGGGGAGCTGTTTTTT. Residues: CASSQASSGSGGELFF.